These T cell receptor beta chains were read from a single sample in a study of blood T cell repertoires in COVID-19. Only in-frame clones appear in the TCRdb table, and some are missing; sequencing was by immunoSEQ multiplex PCR. The sample lists about 240,000 clones; 75% to 90% were seen once. The sequencing input was PBMCs or T cells enriched from blood (not recorded which). These receptors were obtained from a woman in her forties with acute COVID-19. The CDR3 runs from the conserved cysteine through the conserved F or W. D genes are given only for firm matches. Size values are once, few and many counts, or a class for expanded clones, and some rows have none.

size	V	J	D	CDR3	DNA
.	TRBV11-2	TRBJ2-1	.	CASSLTGSNEQFF	TGTGCCAGCAGCTTAACAGGGAGCAATGAGCAGTTCTTC
.	TRBV7-8	TRBJ2-7	TRBD2	CASSPSIPGLAGSYEQYF	TGTGCCAGCAGCCCAAGCATACCGGGACTAGCGGGGTCCTACGAGCAGTACTTC
.	TRBV15	TRBJ2-1	TRBD1	CATSSDRGRNNEQFF	TGTGCCACCAGCAGCGACAGGGGGCGGAACAATGAGCAGTTCTTC
.	TRBV2	TRBJ2-7	.	CASTQFYF	TGTGCCAGCACCCAATTCTACTTC
.	TRBV27	TRBJ1-1	.	CASSLSSPLSTEAFF	TGTGCCAGCAGTTTATCGTCCCCTCTATCCACTGAAGCTTTCTTT
.	TRBV9	TRBJ2-2	.	CASSVATDPGAGELFF	TGTGCCAGCAGCGTAGCTACTGACCCCGGGGCCGGGGAGCTGTTTTTT
.	TRBV7-9	TRBJ2-1	TRBD1	CASSLDLGQGGVEQFF	TGTGCCAGCAGCTTAGACCTGGGACAGGGTGGAGTTGAGCAGTTCTTC
.	TRBV5-1	TRBJ2-3	TRBD2	CASSLTSGRGDTQYF	TGCGCCAGCAGCTTGACTAGCGGGAGGGGAGATACGCAGTATTTT
.	TRBV10-2	TRBJ2-1	.	CASTEGRDYNEQFF	TGCGCCAGCACGGAGGGGCGGGACTACAATGAGCAGTTCTTC
.	TRBV19	TRBJ1-5	TRBD1	CAISRTGGHQPQHF	TGTGCCATTTCCCGGACAGGGGGCCATCAGCCCCAGCATTTT
.	TRBV7-3	TRBJ2-1	TRBD1	CASSLSQGAVNEQFF	TGTGCCAGCAGCTTAAGTCAGGGGGCGGTCAATGAGCAGTTCTTC
.	TRBV9	TRBJ2-1	.	CASSVGGPHNEQFF	TGTGCCAGCAGCGTCGGGGGGCCCCACAATGAGCAGTTCTTC
.	TRBV18	TRBJ2-1	TRBD2	CASSPGTRVYNEQFF	TGTGCCAGCTCACCAGGGACTAGAGTCTACAATGAGCAGTTCTTC
.	TRBV7-9	TRBJ2-2	.	CASSLVRGGTGELFF	TGTGCCAGCAGCTTAGTCAGGGGTGGCACCGGGGAGCTGTTTTTT
.	TRBV7-6	TRBJ2-1	TRBD2	CASSLARLAGENFRNEQFF	TGTGCCAGCAGCTTAGCGAGGCTGGCGGGAGAGAATTTCAGGAATGAGCAGTTCTTC
.	TRBV11-3	TRBJ1-1	.	CASSLKGVTEAFF	TGTGCCAGCAGCTTGAAGGGAGTCACTGAAGCTTTCTTT
.	TRBV18	TRBJ2-2	TRBD1	CASSSRDSINTGELFF	TGTGCCAGCTCATCAAGGGACAGCATAAACACCGGGGAGCTGTTTTTT
.	TRBV20-1	TRBJ2-7	.	CSASQQGLPYEQYF	TGCAGTGCTAGTCAGCAGGGGTTGCCCTACGAGCAGTACTTC
.	TRBV7-3	TRBJ2-2	TRBD1	CASSSTGLRQGSGELFF	TGTGCCAGCAGCTCAACCGGGTTACGACAGGGATCCGGGGAGCTGTTTTTT
.	TRBV7-3	TRBJ2-2	TRBD2	CASSLPSGSATGELFF	TGTGCCAGCAGCTTGCCTAGCGGGAGTGCCACCGGGGAGCTGTTTTTT
.	TRBV7-6	TRBJ2-2	.	CASSPGGRELFF	TGTGCCAGCAGCCCGGGGGGCCGGGAGCTGTTTTTT
.	TRBV27	TRBJ1-2	.	CASSFRGDGYTF	TGTGCCAGCAGTTTCCGGGGGGATGGCTACACCTTC
.	TRBV7-6	TRBJ2-3	TRBD2	CASSSGLAGVSDTQYF	TGTGCCAGCAGCTCCGGACTAGCGGGAGTTTCGGATACGCAGTATTTT
.	TRBV30	TRBJ1-1	.	CAWIGPTGTEAFF	TGTGCCTGGATCGGCCCGACGGGCACTGAAGCTTTCTTT
.	TRBV5-4	TRBJ2-2	.	CASSLAVEGPTGELFF	TGTGCCAGCAGCTTGGCCGTAGAGGGTCCCACCGGGGAGCTGTTTTTT
.	TRBV25-1	TRBJ2-5	.	CASSTGTLETQYF	TGTGCCAGCAGTACCGGGACACTTGAGACCCAGTACTTC
.	TRBV21-1	TRBJ2-7	.	CASSKAIETPHSGGSHEQYF	TGTGCCAGCAGCAAAGCTATCGAGACTCCTCATTCTGGCGGGAGTCACGAGCAGTACTTC
.	TRBV5-1	TRBJ2-2	TRBD2	CASSLAGTRFGGELFF	TGCGCCAGCAGCTTGGCCGGGACTAGATTTGGCGGGGAGCTGTTTTTT
.	TRBV7-8	TRBJ2-7	TRBD2	CASSFPGLAYEQYF	TGTGCCAGCAGCTTTCCGGGACTAGCCTACGAGCAGTACTTC
once	TRBV2	TRBJ2-5	.	CASSEAQGRGETQYF	TGTGCCAGCAGTGAAGCACAGGGAAGGGGAGAGACCCAGTACTTC
.	TRBV5-4	TRBJ2-7	TRBD2	CASRGAGGPKYEQYF	TGTGCCAGCAGGGGAGCGGGAGGGCCGAAATACGAGCAGTACTTC
.	TRBV7-9	TRBJ2-5	.	CASSWTTQETQYF	TGTGCCAGCAGCTGGACAACACAAGAGACCCAGTACTTC
.	TRBV7-6	TRBJ2-1	TRBD1	CASSLRVSAGTGVYNEQFF	TGTGCCAGCAGCTTAAGGGTTTCGGCCGGGACAGGGGTATACAATGAGCAGTTCTTC
few	TRBV24-1	TRBJ2-1	TRBD2	CATGKASGVGNEQFF	TGTGCCACCGGAAAAGCTAGCGGGGTCGGTAATGAGCAGTTCTTC
.	TRBV14	TRBJ1-3	.	CASSQDMRQLDTIYF	TGTGCCAGCAGCCAAGACATGAGGCAGTTGGACACCATATATTTT
.	TRBV11-3	TRBJ2-1	TRBD2	CASSLGVLAGSSYNEQFF	TGTGCCAGCAGCTTAGGTGTCCTAGCGGGTAGCTCCTACAATGAGCAGTTCTTC
.	TRBV19	TRBJ2-1	TRBD2	CASSIKLAGGDEQFF	TGTGCCAGTAGTATAAAACTAGCGGGGGGCGATGAGCAGTTCTTC
.	TRBV7-9	TRBJ2-3	TRBD2	CASSRRNAGLALDTQYF	TGTGCCAGCAGCCGTCGGAACGCGGGACTAGCACTAGATACGCAGTATTTT
many	TRBV25-1	TRBJ2-2	TRBD2	CASSEQTSGSSGELFF	TGTGCCAGCAGTGAACAGACTAGCGGGAGTTCCGGGGAGCTGTTTTTT
.	TRBV7-2	TRBJ1-3	.	CASRMGGARANTIYF	TGTGCCAGCAGGATGGGGGGGGCCAGGGCAAACACCATATATTTT
few	TRBV19	TRBJ2-7	TRBD1	CASSMRQGAYEQYF	TGTGCCAGTAGTATGCGACAGGGCGCCTACGAGCAGTACTTC
few	TRBV7-3	TRBJ2-2	TRBD1	CASSGGPRGLGTGELFF	TGTGCCAGCAGCGGCGGCCCCAGGGGGCTCGGCACCGGGGAGCTGTTTTTT
few	TRBV30	TRBJ2-7	.	CAWSYKYEQYF	TGTGCCTGGAGTTACAAGTACGAGCAGTACTTC
few	TRBV19	TRBJ2-2	TRBD1	CASSILDRLANTGELFF	TGTGCCAGTAGTATATTGGACAGGCTCGCGAACACCGGGGAGCTGTTTTTT
.	TRBV2	TRBJ2-7	TRBD1	CASCRRDRGDEQYF	TGTGCCAGCTGCCGCCGAGACAGGGGCGACGAGCAGTACTTC
.	TRBV5-1	TRBJ2-5	TRBD2	CASRPGLAGSQETQYF	TGCGCCAGCAGGCCGGGACTAGCGGGATCCCAAGAGACCCAGTACTTC
.	TRBV7-6	TRBJ2-7	TRBD1	CASSLGQGVGEQYF	TGTGCCAGCAGCTTAGGGCAGGGGGTTGGCGAGCAGTACTTC
.	TRBV5-6	TRBJ2-3	.	CASSLRGRSGDTQYF	TGTGCCAGCAGCTTGCGTGGCAGGTCTGGAGATACGCAGTATTTT
.	TRBV19	TRBJ1-5	TRBD1	CASRSIEGAGGADQPQHF	TGTGCCAGTAGAAGTATAGAAGGGGCAGGGGGTGCGGATCAGCCCCAGCATTTT
once	TRBV5-4	TRBJ2-7	.	CASSLAGVHEQYF	TGTGCCAGCAGCTTGGCCGGGGTCCACGAGCAGTACTTC
many	TRBV6-1	TRBJ2-5	.	CASSELGKETQYF	TGTGCCAGCAGTGAACTCGGGAAAGAGACCCAGTACTTC
few	TRBV2	TRBJ2-7	.	CASGLAYEQYF	TGTGCCAGCGGGCTTGCCTACGAGCAGTACTTC
.	TRBV27	TRBJ1-1	TRBD1	CASSFRDRGLAEAFF	TGTGCCAGCAGTTTCCGAGACAGGGGGTTAGCTGAAGCTTTCTTT
.	TRBV11-3	TRBJ2-3	TRBD2	CASSYRLAGAPDTQYF	TGTGCCAGCAGCTATAGACTAGCGGGAGCCCCAGATACGCAGTATTTT
.	TRBV29-1	TRBJ2-1	TRBD2	CSVPTPEPGLAVNEQFF	TGCAGCGTTCCCACGCCGGAGCCGGGACTAGCTGTCAATGAGCAGTTCTTC
.	TRBV6-5	TRBJ1-2	TRBD1	CASKEGTGANYGYTF	TGTGCCAGCAAAGAGGGGACAGGAGCTAACTATGGCTACACCTTC
.	TRBV11-2	TRBJ2-7	TRBD2	CASSLTPSGDYEQYF	TGTGCCAGCAGCTTAACACCTAGCGGGGATTACGAGCAGTACTTC
.	TRBV29-1	TRBJ1-2	TRBD1	CSVGQGSYGYTF	TGCAGCGTCGGACAGGGAAGCTATGGCTACACCTTC
few	TRBV19	TRBJ2-7	.	CASSYPGGIYEQYF	TGTGCCAGTAGTTACCCAGGGGGGATCTACGAGCAGTACTTC
.	TRBV30	TRBJ2-3	TRBD2	CAWSLRTSGTYKNITDTQYF	TGTGCCTGGAGCCTCCGGACTAGCGGGACCTACAAAAACATCACAGATACGCAGTATTTT